The 30 T cell receptor beta chains below all came from one sample that was sequenced in a study of blood T cell repertoires in COVID-19. The repertoire was sequenced with immunoSEQ multiplex PCR; TCRdb's copy has only in-frame clones and lacks some. Seen here are roughly 260,000 clones, 88% observed once, and the top ten hold 11%. Sequenced: peripheral blood. All receptors derive from a woman aged 30 to 39 with COVID-19, enrolled during active disease.

The chain is built from TRBV7-6 and TRBJ2-2; 7 nucleotides agree with TRBD1. CDR1 and CDR2 from the germline V gene are SGHVS and FNYEAQ. The ends lost 4 bases at V and 3 bases at J; junction bases unmatched: 8. The CDR3 loop spans 16 amino acids. The CDR3: CASSSRQGVHTGELFF. In DNA, the CDR3 is TGTGCCAGCAGCTCCCGGCAGGGGGTGCACACCGGGGAGCTGTTTTTT.

The chain has TRBV7-2 and TRBJ2-1; 16 bases match TRBD2. With V trimmed by 4 bases and J by 10 bases, 13 bases remained unmatched. Germline lookup yields CDR1 SGHTA and CDR2 FQGNSA. This CDR3 has 18 amino acids. CDR3 in DNA: TGTGCCAGCAGCTCCTCGGGACTAGCGGGAGGGGGCTCCGGGGAGCAGTTCTTC. It specifies CASSSSGLAGGGSGEQFF.

The V and J genes are TRBV5-5 and TRBJ1-6; D not resolved. The CDR3 runs to 13 residues. The V gene's germline CDR1 is SGHKS and CDR2 YYEKEE (reference sequence). V dropped 4 bases and J dropped 8 bases, with 10 bases sitting between them. The CDR3 DNA is TGTGCCAGCAGCCCGGGTCCGGATTCACCCCTCCACTTT. Translation gives CASSPGPDSPLHF.

This clone appeared once. The rearrangement joins TRBV7-9 to TRBJ2-7; 7 bases are shared with TRBD2. This CDR3 spans 14 amino acids. Germline CDR1 and CDR2: SEHNR and FQNEAQ (reference sequence). Trimming took 5 bases from V and 5 from J; bases not matched to a gene: 9. The CDR3 nucleotides read TGTGCCAGCAGCCACGGGGGGAGGGCCCACGAGCAGTACTTC. Amino acids: CASSHGGRAHEQYF.

The rearrangement links TRBV13 to TRBJ2-3; 12 bases match TRBD2. The germline V gene encodes CDR1 PRHDT and CDR2 FYEKMQ (reference sequence). The CDR3 is 17 residues long. Trimming removed 6 bases from V and 4 bases from J; junction bases left unmatched: 11. DNA for the CDR3: TGTGCCAGCAGGCCCCCTAGCGGGAGGGCCGATTCAGATACGCAGTATTTT. This translates into CASRPPSGRADSDTQYF.

The chain is built from TRBV4-3 and TRBJ1-6; perhaps TRBD1 as D (5 bases). CDR1 and CDR2 from the germline V gene are LGHNA and YSLEER. V shed 0 bases and J shed 7 bases, with 13 bases lying between them. The CDR3 runs 16 residues. The CDR3 sequence: CASSQDAGDPNSPLHF. Here the CDR3 DNA reads TGCGCCAGCAGCCAAGATGCGGGGGATCCCAATTCACCCCTCCACTTT.

The chain employs TRBV24-1 and TRBJ2-2; 13 bases agree with TRBD2. With 4 bases clipped from V and 3 bases from J, the junction kept 7 bases outside the gene matches. The CDR3 contains 18 residues. The V gene's germline CDR1 is KGHDR and CDR2 SFDVKD. The CDR3 protein is CATSDSRTSGSYTGELFF. The CDR3 DNA follows: TGTGCCACCAGTGACTCCAGGACTAGCGGGAGCTACACCGGGGAGCTGTTTTTT.

On this clone itself: Germline and junction disagree at one end, which may indicate a read error. J is TRBJ2-1 and V is TRBV19; D gene ambiguous. The germline V gene has CDR1 LNHDA and CDR2 SQIVND (reference sequence). CDR3 size: 13 residues. The CDR3 coding sequence is TGTGCCAGTAGTATCTTCTCCTCCAATGAGCAGTTCTTC. Protein product: CASSIFSSNEQFF.

The chain employs TRBV12-2 and TRBJ2-7; no DNA check was done on the table's D call, TRBD2. TRBV12-2 is annotated as a pseudogene. This CDR3 has 17 residues. The CDR3: CASRPKPIAGEEDEQYF. CDR3 nucleotides: TGTGCAAGTCGCCCCAAGCCCATAGCGGGAGAGGAGGACGAGCAGTACTTC.

This chain connects TRBV19 to TRBJ1-3; unclear D gene. V lost 8 bases to trimming and J lost 0 bases, with 14 bases between them. The germline gives CDR1 LNHDA, CDR2 SQIVND (reference sequence). This CDR3 has 15 residues. The CDR3 loop reads CASRSGEYSGNTIYF. As DNA, the CDR3 is TGTGCCAGTCGGTCCGGGGAATACTCTGGAAACACCATATATTTT.

This rearrangement joins TRBV24-1 to TRBJ2-7; 10 bases agree with TRBD1. CDR1 and CDR2 from the germline V gene are KGHDR and SFDVKD. The CDR3 loop spans 17 amino acids. V shed 3 bases and J 4 bases; nucleotides not matched to a gene: 11. The CDR3 DNA reads TGTGCCACCAGTGATGTCCATCCCGGGACAGGGGAGTACGAGCAGTACTTC. Translated, it gives CATSDVHPGTGEYEQYF.

The chain uses TRBV7-2 and TRBJ1-5, with 12 bases matching TRBD1. V lost 4 bases and J lost 15; bases outside the gene matches: 7. Germline values: CDR1 SGHTA, CDR2 FQGNSA. The CDR3 covers 13 residues. The CDR3 loop reads CASSSPRDRGLHF. As DNA, the CDR3 is TGTGCCAGCAGCTCCCCAAGGGACAGGGGGCTGCATTTT.

This clone appeared once. The chain combines TRBV19 with TRBJ2-3, with TRBD1 matching 7 bases. There are 14 residues in the CDR3. Trimming cost V 5 bases and J 6 bases; bases outside gene matches: 8. CDR1 and CDR2 (germline): LNHDA, SQIVND (reference sequence). The CDR3 sequence is CASSPQGPPDTQYF. The DNA of the CDR3 is TGTGCCAGTAGTCCACAGGGGCCCCCGGATACGCAGTATTTT.

The rearrangement uses TRBV10-2 and TRBJ1-5; 9 bases are shared with TRBD1. The J segment lost 6 bases and the V segment lost 5 bases, leaving 8 bases of the junction unmatched. CDR3 length: 15 residues. CDR1 is WSHSY and CDR2 is SAAADI in the germline V gene. The CDR3 loop is CASSRSRQGGQPQHF. In DNA, the CDR3 is TGCGCCAGCAGTCGATCTCGACAGGGGGGTCAGCCCCAGCATTTT.

This chain joins TRBV5-1 and TRBJ1-2; no definite D call. Germline CDR1 is SGHRS and CDR2 is YFSETQ. Between the trimmed V and J ends, which lost 0 bases and 1 base, there was a span of 16 bases. This CDR3 contains 17 residues. The CDR3, as DNA: TGCGCCAGCAGCTTGGCCGGGGATTCGGCGAATAACTATGGCTACACCTTC. The encoded protein is CASSLAGDSANNYGYTF.

The rearrangement joins TRBV2 to TRBJ1-2; 9 positions agree with TRBD1. With 7 bases clipped from V and 2 bases from J, the junction kept 5 bases outside the gene matches. CDR3 length equals 14 residues. Germline assignment: CDR1 SNHLY and CDR2 FYNNEI. DNA for the CDR3: TGTGCCAGCACCCAGACAGGGGGAAACTATGGCTACACCTTC. Its translation: CASTQTGGNYGYTF.

The rearrangement links TRBV29-1 to TRBJ2-1; D is possibly TRBD2 (6 bases). The germline V gene encodes CDR1 SQVTM and CDR2 ANQGSEA. This CDR3 region has 14 residues. Trimming shortened V by 1 base and J by 4 bases, and 11 bases separated the two germline ends. CDR3 amino acids: CSVEGKRVYNEQFF. The CDR3 bases are TGCAGCGTTGAAGGGAAGCGGGTTTACAATGAGCAGTTCTTC.

The chain joins TRBV6-2 or TRBV6-3 to TRBJ2-7; 11 nucleotides line up with TRBD2. The trim removed 2 bases at V and 3 bases at J, leaving 0 bases unmatched. This CDR3 spans 14 amino acids. Germline values: CDR1 MNHEY, CDR2 SVGEGT. The CDR3 DNA follows: TGTGCCAGCAGTTACGGGACTAGCGGCTACGAGCAGTACTTC. Its translation: CASSYGTSGYEQYF.

The CDR3 region is CASSAPGQPFNTEAFF. Written as DNA, the CDR3 is TGTGCCAGCAGCGCCCCGGGACAGCCATTCAACACTGAAGCTTTCTTT. The chain employs TRBV28 and TRBJ1-1, with TRBD1 identical over 7 bases. The junction had 12 bases not matched to a gene; V was cut back by 6 bases and J by 2 bases. CDR1 MDHEN and CDR2 SYDVKM come from the germline V gene. The CDR3 has 16 amino acids.

The chain has TRBV5-1 and TRBJ1-1; D remains unclear. Germline CDR1 is SGHRS and CDR2 is YFSETQ. There are 13 residues in the CDR3. Trimming stripped 4 bases from V and 2 bases from J, with 9 bases between. CDR3 protein: CASSARTNTEAFF. CDR3 in DNA: TGCGCCAGCAGCGCCCGGACTAACACTGAAGCTTTCTTT.

This clone was observed a few times. The chain carries TRBV30 and TRBJ2-7, with no clear D. Germline CDR1 reads GTSNPN; CDR2 reads SVGIG (reference sequence). The CDR3 is 12 amino acids. V was cut by 2 bases and J by 6 bases, with 11 bases left in between. CDR3 sequence reads: CAWSFQPGEQYF. CDR3 nucleotide sequence: TGTGCCTGGAGTTTTCAGCCAGGCGAGCAGTACTTC.

The chain links TRBV30 to TRBJ1-5; possibly TRBD1 for D (5 bases). The CDR3 is made up of 14 amino acids. V was pared by 3 bases and J by 7 bases, with 16 bases between. Per germline, CDR1 GTSNPN and CDR2 SVGIG (reference sequence). Written as DNA, the CDR3 is TGTGCCTGGAGGGACCCGGGGGAAAAACAGCCCCAGCATTTT. It specifies CAWRDPGEKQPQHF.

In this sample, this clone turned up once. A junction end diverges from the germline sequence, so it may reflect a read error. The V and J genes are TRBV2 and TRBJ1-2; tentative D call: TRBD1 (6 bases). There are 11 residues in the CDR3. The V gene's germline CDR1 is SNHLY and CDR2 FYNNEI. The CDR3 spells CASRDLTGSIF. The CDR3 nucleotides read TGTGCCAGCAGGGACCTGACAGGATCCATCTTC.

This chain joins TRBV7-8 and TRBJ2-2; D is ambiguous. The CDR3 loop spans 13 amino acids. V was pared by 1 base and J by 4 bases, with 4 bases between. Looked up from germline, CDR1 is SGHVS and CDR2 is FQNEAQ. In DNA form, the CDR3 reads TGTGCCAGCAGCTTAGACAGCACCGGGGAGCTGTTTTTT. Translation gives CASSLDSTGELFF.

The V and J genes are TRBV9 and TRBJ2-3, with TRBD2 matching over 14 bases. V gave up 7 bases and J gave up 4 bases; unmatched junction bases: 8. The CDR3 has 16 residues. Germline V lookup: CDR1 SGDLS, CDR2 YYNGEE. Written as DNA, the CDR3 is TGTGCCAGCGAGGGGGGACTAGCGGGAGATCCAGATACGCAGTATTTT. Translating gives CASEGGLAGDPDTQYF.

This clone was observed a few times. The V gene is TRBV5-1, the J gene TRBJ2-7; D may be TRBD2 (5 bases). Germline loops: CDR1 SGHRS, CDR2 YFSETQ. Trimming left V 0 bases short and J 3 bases short, with 19 bases between. CDR3 length: 17 residues. The CDR3: CASSLDTSGNAGYEQYF. Here the CDR3 DNA reads TGCGCCAGCAGCTTGGATACTTCGGGGAATGCCGGCTACGAGCAGTACTTC.

The chain joins TRBV7-9 to TRBJ2-4; 14 nucleotides agree with TRBD2. This CDR3 is 18 amino acids long. V shed 5 bases and J 5 bases; nucleotides not matched to a gene: 11. CDR1 and CDR2 from the germline V gene are SEHNR and FQNEAQ (reference sequence). CDR3 coding DNA: TGTGCCAGCAGCCCACGACTAGCGGGAGGGAGTGGAGAAAACATTCAGTACTTC. It codes for CASSPRLAGGSGENIQYF.

The V call is TRBV7-6, the J call TRBJ2-1, with 7 bases that match TRBD2. V gave up 4 bases and J gave up 8 bases; unmatched junction bases: 11. The germline V gene has CDR1 SGHVS and CDR2 FNYEAQ. CDR3 length equals 15 residues. The CDR3, as DNA: TGTGCCAGCAGCTCCCCAGCGGGATCTGGGGATGAGCAGTTCTTC. Its protein product is CASSSPAGSGDEQFF.

The chain is built from TRBV5-1 and TRBJ1-2; 8 nucleotides agree with TRBD1. Germline V gives CDR1 SGHRS, CDR2 YFSETQ. The J segment lost 6 bases and the V segment lost 2 bases, leaving 6 bases of the junction unmatched. This CDR3 has 14 residues. The CDR3 sequence: CASSFYGQGDGYTF. The CDR3 DNA follows: TGCGCCAGCAGCTTCTATGGACAGGGCGATGGCTACACCTTC. Based on the CDR3 plus reference TRBV5-1 and TRBJ1-2, the full variable domain is KAGVTQTPRYLIKTRGQQVTLSCSPISGHRSVSWYQQTPGQGLQFLFEYFSETQRNKGNFPGRFSGRQFSNSRSEMNVSTLELGDSALYLCASSFYGQGDGYTFGSGTRLTVV.

The chain joins TRBV9 to TRBJ2-3; TRBD2 matches at 10 bases. Germline values: CDR1 SGDLS, CDR2 YYNGEE. J was trimmed by 5 bases and V by 0 bases; bases with no gene match: 6. CDR3 length equals 16 residues. The CDR3 region has the DNA TGTGCCAGCAGCGTAGGGCCGGGACTAGCGTTAGATACGCAGTATTTT. It codes for CASSVGPGLALDTQYF.